Below are 6 T cell receptor beta chains sequenced from a single sample in a study of T cell changes during pregnancy in multiple sclerosis. The table came from immunoSEQ multiplex PCR; TCRdb's copy has only in-frame clones and leaves some out. The profile shows about 56,000 clones, around 87% of them singletons. Sample: peripheral blood from another person, used as feeder cells. The receptors stem from a human donor whose cells served as feeder cells for cultures in a pregnancy study.

This clone was observed a few times. The chain recombines TRBV19 with TRBJ1-6, with 7 positions matching TRBD1. V lost 7 bases to trimming and J lost 11 bases; unmatched junction nucleotides: 8. The CDR3 is 13 residues long. Germline-derived CDR1 and CDR2 are LNHDA and SQIVND (reference sequence). This CDR3 is CASTPSTGAPLHF. CDR3 coding DNA: TGTGCCAGTACCCCTTCCACAGGGGCACCCCTCCACTTT.

The CDR3 here is CASSGDGLASNEQFF. In DNA, the CDR3 is TGTGCCAGCAGCGGGGACGGACTAGCGTCCAATGAGCAGTTCTTC. The chain carries TRBV9 and TRBJ2-1; 9 positions agree with TRBD2. This CDR3 comprises 15 residues. V shed 3 bases, J shed 6 bases, and the junction held 7 bases outside the gene matches. Per the germline V gene, CDR1 is SGDLS and CDR2 is YYNGEE.

This chain joins TRBV5-4 and TRBJ2-1; unclear D gene. The CDR3 has 15 amino acids. V lost 4 bases and J 0 bases, leaving 11 bases between the germline ends. Germline assignment: CDR1 SGHNT and CDR2 YYREEE (reference sequence). The CDR3 DNA follows: TGTGCCAGCAGCCCGACCCATAGCTCCTACAATGAGCAGTTCTTC. Amino acid sequence: CASSPTHSSYNEQFF.

The chain has TRBV18 and TRBJ2-6; weak D call: TRBD2 (5 bases). Germline CDR1 KGHSH, CDR2 LQKENI. V dropped 3 bases and J dropped 0 bases, with 12 bases sitting between them. The CDR3 has 17 amino acids. This CDR3 reads CASSPTGGNSGANVLTF. The CDR3 bases are TGTGCCAGCTCACCCACCGGAGGCAACTCTGGGGCCAACGTCCTGACTTTC.

The J gene is TRBJ1-2, the V gene TRBV29-1; 8 bases are shared with TRBD1. Germline V gives CDR1 SQVTM, CDR2 ANQGSEA. Trimming at V came to 7 bases and at J to 8 bases, leaving 9 bases not matched to a gene. This CDR3 is 12 amino acids long. Here the CDR3 reads CSGLYRGSGYTF. The CDR3 coding sequence is TGCAGCGGCCTGTACAGGGGGTCAGGCTACACCTTC.

CDR3 sequence: CASSPRTGDQPQHF. The CDR3 nucleotides read TGTGCCAGCAGCCCGAGGACGGGGGATCAGCCCCAGCATTTT. This rearrangement joins TRBV7-9 to TRBJ1-5; D might be TRBD1 (5 bases). The CDR3 runs to 14 residues. V lost 5 bases, J lost 5 bases, and 13 bases lay in between. Germline CDR1 is SEHNR and CDR2 is FQNEAQ (reference sequence).